The 22 T cell receptor beta chains given below trace back to one sample, sequenced in a study of control samples from healthy donors and cancer patients. TCRdb's table, derived via immunoSEQ multiplex PCR, lists solely in-frame clones and lacks some. The sample includes 100,000 to 150,000 clones, 80% to 95% seen only once; the top ten take 2.5% to 3%. Sequencing was done on a sample of blood. These receptors all stem from a middle-aged man in good health.

The chain recombines TRBV5-6 with TRBJ1-1; D remains unclear. Between the trimmed V and J ends, which lost 3 bases and 3 bases, there was a span of 15 bases. This CDR3 contains 15 residues. CDR1 is SGHDT and CDR2 is YYEEEE in the germline V gene. CDR3 amino acids: CASSSYFRRDTEAFF. The CDR3 DNA follows: TGTGCCAGCAGCTCATACTTTCGGAGGGACACTGAAGCTTTCTTT.

The rearrangement joins TRBV28 to TRBJ1-2; no reliable D call. Deletions cut 4 bases from V and 2 bases from J, with 20 bases between. The CDR3 runs 17 residues. Per the germline V gene, CDR1 is MDHEN and CDR2 is SYDVKM. CDR3 sequence reads: CASSSFPKGNLNYGYTF. The DNA for the CDR3 is TGTGCCAGCAGTTCCTTCCCTAAGGGTAACCTAAACTATGGCTACACCTTC.

The J gene is TRBJ2-7, the V gene TRBV3-1 (or the pseudogene TRBV3-2), with 13 bases that match TRBD2. Trimming cost V 1 base and J 5 bases; bases outside gene matches: 11. Germline V CDR1 and CDR2: LGHDT, YNNKEL (reference sequence). This CDR3 is 18 amino acids long. DNA for the CDR3: TGTGCCAGCAGCCAAGTCACTAGCGGGGGGGCCTTCGTACACGAGCAGTACTTC. It is translated as CASSQVTSGGAFVHEQYF.

The chain combines TRBV6-1 with TRBJ1-1, with no clear D. Between the trimmed V and J ends, which lost 2 bases and 0 bases, there was a span of 7 bases. Germline V lookup: CDR1 MNHNS, CDR2 SASEGT. CDR3 length: 14 amino acids. CDR3 region: CASSETRMNTEAFF. CDR3 sequence (DNA): TGTGCCAGCAGTGAAACAAGAATGAACACTGAAGCTTTCTTT.

The CDR3 region is CASSPPADTGELFF. In DNA form, the CDR3 reads TGTGCCAGCAGCCCCCCGGCAGACACCGGGGAGCTGTTTTTT. The rearrangement joins TRBV3-1 (or the pseudogene TRBV3-2) to TRBJ2-2; D remains unclear. The CDR3 has 14 residues. V dropped 4 bases and J dropped 3 bases, with 9 bases sitting between them. The germline V gene has CDR1 LGHDT and CDR2 YNNKEL (reference sequence).

This clone has just a few counts. At one of its ends the junction is not consistent with the germline gene, which may arise from a read error. J is TRBJ1-1 and V is TRBV5-4; D not resolved. In germline, CDR1 is SGHNT, CDR2 YYREEE (reference sequence). The CDR3 is 12 residues long. This chain's CDR3 is CASSQPNSEAFF. The CDR3, as DNA: TGTGCCAGCAGCCAACCGAACAGTGAAGCTTTCTTT.

The rearrangement links TRBV7-3 to TRBJ2-5; 7 bases fit TRBD1. The J segment lost 5 bases and the V segment lost 5 bases, leaving 5 bases of the junction unmatched. The CDR3 is 13 residues long. The germline V gene encodes CDR1 SGHTA and CDR2 FQGTGA. Here the CDR3 DNA reads TGTGCCAGCAGCCCCCAACAGGGGGAGACCCAGTACTTC. Translating it yields CASSPQQGETQYF.

In its sample, this clone was seen a few times. The chain has TRBV7-3 and TRBJ2-1; 7 nucleotides agree with TRBD2. CDR1 and CDR2 from the germline V gene are SGHTA and FQGTGA. V lost 5 bases, J lost 9 bases, and 7 bases stayed unmatched. CDR3 length: 13 amino acids. The CDR3 here is CASSPGLVSEQFF. The CDR3 coding sequence is TGTGCCAGCAGCCCCGGACTAGTATCTGAGCAGTTCTTC.

The V call is TRBV19, the J call TRBJ1-5; the D is unclear. Germline V gives CDR1 LNHDA, CDR2 SQIVND (reference sequence). CDR3 size: 13 residues. Trimming pared 3 bases from V and 4 bases from J, leaving 7 bases between. The CDR3 bases are TGTGCCAGTAGTATTACCATAAATCAGCCCCAGCATTTT. The encoded protein is CASSITINQPQHF.

This sequence joins TRBV5-1 and TRBJ2-1; a possible D gene is TRBD1 (6 bases). This CDR3 is 16 amino acids long. CDR1 SGHRS and CDR2 YFSETQ come from the germline V gene. Trimming shortened V by 2 bases and J by 4 bases, and 16 bases separated the two germline ends. CDR3 sequence: CASSFAVAGAYNEQFF. CDR3 DNA sequence: TGCGCCAGCAGCTTCGCGGTGGCAGGGGCTTACAATGAGCAGTTCTTC.

The chain has TRBV30 and TRBJ1-6, with unresolved D. V gave up 2 bases and J gave up 7 bases, with 9 bases separating them. Germline V lookup: CDR1 GTSNPN, CDR2 SVGIG (reference sequence). The CDR3 consists of 13 residues. The CDR3 protein is CAWSFGRNSPLHF. For the CDR3, the DNA is TGTGCCTGGAGTTTTGGGAGAAATTCACCCCTCCACTTT.

This sequence joins TRBV15 and TRBJ1-2; 7 positions match TRBD1. After removal of 4 bases from V and 3 bases from J, the junction contained 5 bases not matched to a gene. The V gene's germline CDR1 is LNHNV and CDR2 YYDKDF (reference sequence). The CDR3 is 14 residues long. CDR3 loop: CATSTQGEDYGYTF. The CDR3 bases are TGTGCCACCAGCACCCAGGGGGAGGACTATGGCTACACCTTC.

This sequence joins TRBV5-6 and TRBJ2-3; possibly TRBD1 for D (5 bases). V lost 4 bases to trimming and J lost 6 bases, with 12 bases between them. Germline assignment: CDR1 SGHDT and CDR2 YYEEEE. The CDR3 is made up of 13 amino acids. The CDR3 nucleotides read TGTGCCAGCAGCACCAGGGTTGGGGATACGCAGTATTTT. As protein: CASSTRVGDTQYF.

The CDR3 loop is CASLGVNTEAFF. The CDR3 nucleotides are TGTGCCTCCCTCGGGGTGAACACTGAAGCTTTCTTT. The V gene is TRBV28, the J gene TRBJ1-1; D call uncertain. This CDR3 is built from 12 residues. CDR1 is MDHEN and CDR2 is SYDVKM in the germline V gene. The V end was cut by 11 bases, the J end by 0 bases, with 10 bases between.

This clone has only a few counts. The rearrangement joins TRBV27 to TRBJ1-1; D possibly corresponds to TRBD1 (6 bases). The CDR3 is made up of 15 amino acids. V was clipped by 5 bases and J by 4 bases, with 17 bases between them. The V gene's germline CDR1 is MNHEY and CDR2 SMNVEV (reference sequence). CDR3 residues: CASSPRRTVGTEAFF. The CDR3 DNA reads TGTGCCAGCAGTCCTCGGAGGACAGTTGGCACTGAAGCTTTCTTT.

This clone was seen only once. The gene calls are TRBV6-5 and TRBJ1-6; 9 bases align to TRBD1. This CDR3 contains 13 residues. The germline CDR1 and CDR2 sequences are MNHEY and SVGAGI. Trimming took 4 bases from V and 10 from J; bases not matched to a gene: 2. CDR3 bases: TGTGCCAGCAGTTCTACAGGGGGCTCACCCCTCCACTTT. Its translation: CASSSTGGSPLHF.

The J gene is TRBJ1-3, the V gene TRBV6-5; weak D call: TRBD1 (6 bases). Germline values: CDR1 MNHEY, CDR2 SVGAGI. The CDR3 contains 16 residues. V was clipped by 6 bases and J by 2 bases, with 17 bases between them. The CDR3 protein is CASRYGPGETGNTIYF. The CDR3 nucleotides are TGTGCCAGCAGGTACGGTCCAGGGGAAACTGGAAACACCATATATTTT.

The gene calls are TRBV2 and TRBJ2-3; 7 bases align to TRBD1. Per germline, CDR1 SNHLY and CDR2 FYNNEI. Trimming cost V 5 bases and J 0 bases; bases outside gene matches: 5. This CDR3 spans 15 amino acids. The CDR3 DNA follows: TGTGCCAGCAGTTATGAGGGGGCTAGCACAGATACGCAGTATTTT. Its translation: CASSYEGASTDTQYF. Variable domain in full (rest from reference TRBV2 and TRBJ2-3): EPEVTQTPSHQVTQMGQEVILRCVPISNHLYFYWYRQILGQKVEFLVSFYNNEISEKSEIFDDQFSVERPDGSNFTLKIRSTKLEDSAMYFCASSYEGASTDTQYFGPGTRLTVL.

This rearrangement joins TRBV12-3 or TRBV12-4 to TRBJ2-7, with unresolved D. The CDR3 has 11 residues. V lost 3 bases, J lost 6 bases, and 6 bases lay in between. DNA for the CDR3: TGTGCCAGCAGTTTTGCGAGCGAGCAGTACTTC. Residues: CASSFASEQYF.

The chain couples TRBV29-1 to TRBJ1-2, with D unclear. Per the germline V gene, CDR1 is SQVTM and CDR2 is ANQGSEA. The CDR3 sequence is 15 residues long. The V end lost 1 base, the J end lost 0 bases, and 12 bases lay between the germline ends. The chain's CDR3 is CSVEGARDSNYGYTF. The CDR3 nucleotides read TGCAGCGTTGAAGGGGCTAGGGATTCTAACTATGGCTACACCTTC.

This chain links TRBV27 with TRBJ1-5, with D possibly matching TRBD1 (6 bases). The CDR3 length is 16 residues. The germline V and J ends were trimmed by 2 bases and 0 bases, with 11 bases remaining between them. The germline V gene encodes CDR1 MNHEY and CDR2 SMNVEV (reference sequence). CDR3 coding DNA: TGTGCCAGCAGTTTAGGGACACCCTATAGCAATCAGCCCCAGCATTTT. Residues: CASSLGTPYSNQPQHF.

This chain connects TRBV9 to TRBJ1-3; possible D gene TRBD1, 5 bases. The CDR3 loop spans 15 amino acids. The germline V and J ends were trimmed by 3 bases and 1 base, with 11 bases remaining between them. CDR1 SGDLS and CDR2 YYNGEE come from the germline V gene. The CDR3 DNA reads TGTGCCAGCAGCGGAGGGGTTGGGTCTGGAAACACCATATATTTT. Residues: CASSGGVGSGNTIYF. The full variable domain, in which reference TRBV9 and TRBJ1-3 provide the parts outside the CDR3, is DSGVTQTPKHLITATGQRVTLRCSPRSGDLSVYWYQQSLDQGLQFLIQYYNGEERAKGNILERFSAQQFPDLHSELNLSSLELGDSALYFCASSGGVGSGNTIYFGEGSWLTVV.